The 19 T cell receptor beta chains reported below all come from one sample, sequenced in a study of blood T cell repertoires in COVID-19. TCRdb keeps only in-frame clones here, not all; method: immunoSEQ multiplex PCR. The sample holds 55,000 to 75,000 clones, over 70% seen once. The material sequenced was peripheral blood. These receptors all come from a woman in her 70s with acute or convalescent COVID-19.

The V gene is TRBV27, the J gene TRBJ1-1; 7 positions agree with TRBD1. CDR1 and CDR2 from the germline V gene are MNHEY and SMNVEV (reference sequence). Trimming cost V 5 bases and J 5 bases; bases outside gene matches: 2. The CDR3 totals 12 residues. The CDR3 is CASSHRGTEAFF. The CDR3, as DNA: TGTGCCAGCAGTCACAGGGGTACTGAAGCTTTCTTT.

The chain uses TRBV9 and TRBJ2-3, with TRBD1 as a possible D gene (5 bases). CDR1 is SGDLS and CDR2 is YYNGEE in the germline V gene. Trimming removed 0 bases at V and 2 bases at J, with 7 bases between. This CDR3 is 14 amino acids long. The CDR3 region is CASSVVGDTDTQYF. The CDR3, as DNA: TGTGCCAGCAGCGTAGTAGGGGACACAGATACGCAGTATTTT.

The gene calls are TRBV20-1 and TRBJ2-7; 8 bases are a match to TRBD1. Germline trimming cut 3 bases from V and 4 bases from J; bases unmatched to any gene: 5. The CDR3 totals 13 residues. Germline V gives CDR1 DFQATT, CDR2 SNEGSKA (reference sequence). CDR3 in amino acids: CSASQGARYEQYF. In DNA form, the CDR3 reads TGCAGTGCTAGTCAGGGGGCAAGGTACGAGCAGTACTTC.

A few counts support this clone. The CDR3 protein is CASTGTGNTEAFF. The CDR3 nucleotides read TGTGCCAGTACGGGGACAGGGAACACTGAAGCTTTCTTT. The rearrangement links TRBV2 to TRBJ1-1; 8 bases are a match to TRBD1. Germline V gives CDR1 SNHLY, CDR2 FYNNEI. The CDR3 contains 13 residues. V shed 9 bases, J shed 1 base, and the junction held 4 bases outside the gene matches.

The chain employs TRBV27 and TRBJ1-5, with D hard to call. V shed 2 bases and J shed 4 bases, with 9 bases lying between them. This CDR3 region has 14 residues. In germline, CDR1 is MNHEY, CDR2 SMNVEV (reference sequence). CDR3 residues: CASSLRRENQPQHF. CDR3 DNA: TGTGCCAGCAGTTTACGCCGGGAGAATCAGCCCCAGCATTTT.

V is TRBV5-5 and J is TRBJ2-2; D uncertain. In germline, CDR1 is SGHKS, CDR2 YYEKEE (reference sequence). The CDR3 sequence is 12 residues long. The germline V and J ends were trimmed by 3 bases and 4 bases, with 4 bases remaining between them. This chain's CDR3 is CASSWSTGELFF. The CDR3 DNA is TGTGCCAGCAGCTGGAGCACCGGGGAGCTGTTTTTT.

V and J are TRBV30 and TRBJ1-1; 8 bases agree with TRBD1. Trimming at V came to 4 bases and at J to 4 bases, leaving 5 bases not matched to a gene. The CDR3 contains 13 residues. The germline V gene encodes CDR1 GTSNPN and CDR2 SVGIG (reference sequence). In DNA, the CDR3 is TGTGCCTGGACCCCAGGGGGCGTCACTGAAGCTTTCTTT. Translation gives CAWTPGGVTEAFF.

The chain joins TRBV4-2 to TRBJ1-2; D is uncertain. The germline V gene has CDR1 LGHNA and CDR2 YNFKEQ. This CDR3 has 13 residues. V lost 2 bases and J lost 6, with 10 bases in between. The CDR3 protein is CASSQPPGDGYTF. CDR3 sequence (DNA): TGTGCCAGCAGCCAACCCCCGGGTGATGGCTACACCTTC.

V usage is TRBV30 and J usage is TRBJ1-6, with TRBD1 identical over 8 bases. Trimming removed 5 bases from V and 7 bases from J; junction bases left unmatched: 7. The CDR3 consists of 14 residues. Germline loops: CDR1 GTSNPN, CDR2 SVGIG (reference sequence). CDR3 in amino acids: CAWLTGGTNSPLHF. The CDR3 region has the DNA TGTGCCTGGCTAACAGGGGGGACAAATTCACCCCTCCACTTT.

This chain joins TRBV28 and TRBJ1-3; 7 positions match TRBD1. Germline lookup yields CDR1 MDHEN and CDR2 SYDVKM. The V gene end was trimmed by 7 bases and the J gene end by 4 bases; junction bases not matched to a gene: 10. CDR3 length equals 15 residues. CDR3 in DNA: TGTGCCAGCAAACCAGGGGGTTCTGGCGGAAACACCATATATTTT. It is translated as CASKPGGSGGNTIYF.

The gene calls are TRBV6-2 or TRBV6-3 and TRBJ1-5, with unresolved D. The CDR3 extends over 15 amino acids. Germline lookup yields CDR1 MNHEY and CDR2 SVGEGT. V lost 5 bases and J lost 0, with 11 bases in between. This chain's CDR3 is CASSLSVYSNQPQHF. The CDR3 DNA reads as TGTGCCAGCAGTCTCAGTGTTTATAGCAATCAGCCCCAGCATTTT.

This clone appeared a few times. The chain carries TRBV5-4 and TRBJ2-5; 9 nucleotides line up with TRBD2. V was clipped by 3 bases and J by 5 bases; unmatched bases: 11. Germline CDR1 SGHNT, CDR2 YYREEE (reference sequence). This CDR3 is built from 16 residues. The DNA of the CDR3 is TGTGCCAGCAGCTATCCGACTAGCGGAGGGGGGGAGACCCAGTACTTC. The encoded protein is CASSYPTSGGGETQYF.

The gene calls are TRBV28 and TRBJ1-2; D is ambiguous. The germline CDR1 and CDR2 sequences are MDHEN and SYDVKM. The V and J ends lost 3 bases and 5 bases respectively, with 7 bases between them. The CDR3 consists of 12 residues. For the CDR3, the DNA is TGTGCCAGCAGTTTTGATAGTTATGGCTACACCTTC. As protein: CASSFDSYGYTF.

This clone has just one count. This rearrangement joins TRBV29-1 to TRBJ1-4; the D is unclear. V was cut by 5 bases and J by 5 bases, with 3 bases left in between. The CDR3 runs 10 residues. The germline gives CDR1 SQVTM, CDR2 ANQGSEA. Here the CDR3 reads CSVRNEKLFF. In DNA, the CDR3 is TGCAGCGTTCGGAATGAAAAACTGTTTTTT.

The V gene is TRBV4-2, the J gene TRBJ2-2; TRBD1 agrees at 7 bases. CDR3 size: 16 residues. V dropped 4 bases and J dropped 0; count of bases not matched to a gene: 5. CDR1 is LGHNA, CDR2 YNFKEQ, per germline. The CDR3 DNA reads TGTGCCAGCAGCCCCACAGGGGTCACGAACACCGGGGAGCTGTTTTTT. Encoded protein: CASSPTGVTNTGELFF.

The chain recombines TRBV11-2 with TRBJ1-2; 9 bases are a match to TRBD1. V was clipped by 5 bases and J by 1 base; unmatched bases: 5. In germline, CDR1 is SGHAT, CDR2 FQNNGV. The CDR3 has 15 residues. The CDR3 spells CASSIPGQGNYGYTF. The CDR3 bases are TGTGCCAGCAGCATACCGGGACAGGGTAACTATGGCTACACCTTC.

This clone was observed a single time. V and J are TRBV5-1 and TRBJ2-3; D is possibly TRBD1 (6 bases). Trimming stripped 4 bases from V and 3 bases from J, with 15 bases between. The CDR3 runs to 15 residues. Germline V gene sequence: CDR1 SGHRS, CDR2 YFSETQ. CDR3: CASSPSGVFTDTQYF. In nucleotides, the CDR3 is TGCGCCAGCAGCCCCTCAGGGGTGTTTACAGATACGCAGTATTTT.

The rearrangement joins TRBV5-6 to TRBJ1-1; TRBD1 agrees at 8 bases. This CDR3 has 14 residues. CDR1 is SGHDT and CDR2 is YYEEEE in the germline V gene. Trimming took 0 bases from V and 4 from J; bases not matched to a gene: 2. The CDR3 loop reads CASSLAGQGTEAFF. The CDR3 DNA reads TGTGCCAGCAGCTTGGCCGGACAGGGCACTGAAGCTTTCTTT.

The V gene is TRBV19, the J gene TRBJ2-2; the D gene is possibly TRBD2 (7 bases). V lost 11 bases to trimming and J lost 6 bases, with 19 bases between them. There are 14 residues in the CDR3. Per germline, CDR1 LNHDA and CDR2 SQIVND (reference sequence). Written as DNA, the CDR3 is TGTGCCGCAAGCGGGACAAAGGGGCCCGGGGAGCTGTTTTTT. It specifies CAASGTKGPGELFF.